This T cell receptor (beta chain) is drawn from a study of Ad26.COV2.S vaccination and SARS-CoV-2 variants. Produced via immunoSEQ multiplex PCR; TCRdb's table is partial and in-frame only. Here the sample spans 150,000 to 200,000 clones, approximately 88% being singletons. Concerning this clone: No antigen is known for it.

V shed 6 bases and J 11 bases; nucleotides not matched to a gene: 11. This CDR3 is built from 13 residues. Per germline, CDR1 MNHEY and CDR2 SVGAGI. Study results and limitations: Ad26.COV2.S recipients had broader spike-specific TCRs (P = 0.0014). Responses of spike-specific T cells (both CD8+ and CD4+) reportedly showed substantial breadth after vaccination.

This sequence joins TRBV6-5 and TRBJ1-1; 8 bases line up with TRBD1. The specimen was peripheral blood, collected after recovery from COVID-19. The TCR originated in a human donor who had recovered from COVID-19. CDR3 region: CASRSPGQVDAFF. The CDR3 DNA is TGTGCCAGCAGAAGTCCGGGACAGGTTGACGCTTTCTTT.